The subject of this entry is one TCR beta chain. This CDR3 contains 14 residues. Germline CDR1 reads MGHDK; CDR2 reads SYGVNS. V was shortened by 0 bases and J by 5 bases, with 10 bases between the two germline ends. The PCR ran on 60 Vbeta and 13 Jbeta primers. Measured with immunoSEQ multiplex PCR; TCRdb has only the in-frame clones, and not every one. This sample yields over 150,000 clones, of which around 81% are seen a single time; roughly 5.5% belongs to the top ten. The data belong to a study of cytomegalovirus exposure and HLA in healthy donors. Sequencing was done on a sample of PBMCs. The rearrangement joins TRBV25-1 to TRBJ1-1; tentative D call: TRBD1 (5 bases). The sequence derives from a woman in her 40s in good health and CMV-seropositive. The CDR3 DNA reads TGTGCCAGCAGTGAATATTCAGGGTATACTGAAGCTTTCTTT. Residues: CASSEYSGYTEAFF.